The entry below gives a single T cell receptor beta chain sequence along with its context. Its antigen is unidentified. This sample is part of a study of cytomegalovirus exposure and HLA in healthy donors. About the study: Unique TCRs from HLA-typed donors, 65 million to 85 million of them, were held in an early data release.

The study ran its PCR with 60 Vbeta and 13 Jbeta primers. The protocol was immunoSEQ multiplex PCR, while the TCRdb copy is restricted to in-frame clones and leaves out a portion. Of about 130,000 clones detected, over 60% appear once; the ten largest clones hold roughly 13%. Donors showed nominal health when sampled, although they likely had unrecorded immune exposures. Study-wide points: The majority of TCR sequences were rare, yet some public TCRs appeared in many donors. Altogether, about 160 TCR beta chains were recorded as cytomegalovirus-associated.

J was trimmed by 1 base and V by 1 base; bases with no gene match: 7. Germline loops: CDR1 SGHVS, CDR2 FNYEAQ. This CDR3 has 18 amino acids. The sample comprised PBMCs. The V call is TRBV7-6, the J call TRBJ2-5; 12 bases align to TRBD2. The source is a woman aged 60 to 75 in good health and CMV-seropositive. The CDR3 reads CASSLESTSGRFQETQYF. The CDR3 DNA sequence: TGTGCCAGCAGCTTAGAGTCCACTAGCGGGAGGTTCCAAGAGACCCAGTACTTC.